Shown below are 19 T cell receptor beta chains from a single sample sequenced in a study of cytomegalovirus exposure and HLA in healthy donors. A multiplex PCR was run with 60 Vbeta primers and 13 Jbeta primers. The table came from immunoSEQ multiplex PCR; TCRdb's copy has only in-frame clones and leaves some out. The sample consists of more than 110,000 clones, approximately 80% of them appearing once. The sample taken for sequencing was PBMCs. These receptors all come from a man aged 50 or older in good health and CMV-seronegative.

The chain uses TRBV7-2 and TRBJ1-1, with 7 bases matching TRBD1. V shed 7 bases, J shed 5 bases, and the junction held 7 bases outside the gene matches. CDR3 length: 13 residues. Germline CDR1 is SGHTA and CDR2 is FQGNSA. CDR3 in DNA: TGTGCCAGCATCCAGGGGGTTTATACTGAAGCTTTCTTT. This sequence encodes CASIQGVYTEAFF. The full variable domain, with the rest looked up from reference TRBV7-2 and TRBJ1-1, is GAGVSQSPSNKVTEKGKDVELRCDPISGHTALYWYRQSLGQGLEFLIYFQGNSAPDKSGLPSDRFSAERTGGSVSTLTIQRTQQEDSAVYLCASIQGVYTEAFFGQGTRLTVV.

Only a few counts were recorded for this clone. This chain connects TRBV28 to TRBJ1-1, with 7 positions matching TRBD1. The CDR3 consists of 16 residues. Germline lookup yields CDR1 MDHEN and CDR2 SYDVKM. The V segment lost 2 bases and the J segment 2 bases; nucleotides outside the gene matches: 8. Written as DNA, the CDR3 is TGTGCCAGCAGTTTAAGGGGGCGAAGACCAAACACTGAAGCTTTCTTT. It yields the protein CASSLRGRRPNTEAFF.

The chain employs TRBV9 and TRBJ2-3; D may be TRBD1 (6 bases). From germline, CDR1 is SGDLS and CDR2 YYNGEE. CDR3 size: 16 residues. Trimming removed 3 bases at V and 3 bases at J, with 17 bases between. The CDR3 coding sequence is TGTGCCAGCAGCGCGTTGGGGGCAAAGGGGACAGATACGCAGTATTTT. This encodes CASSALGAKGTDTQYF. Combining the CDR3 with reference TRBV9 and TRBJ2-3 gives the whole variable domain DSGVTQTPKHLITATGQRVTLRCSPRSGDLSVYWYQQSLDQGLQFLIQYYNGEERAKGNILERFSAQQFPDLHSELNLSSLELGDSALYFCASSALGAKGTDTQYFGPGTRLTVL.

V and J are TRBV6-1 and TRBJ1-2, with 8 bases aligning to TRBD1. The CDR3 runs to 12 residues. Trimming cost V 4 bases and J 6 bases; bases outside gene matches: 1. Germline CDR1 and CDR2: MNHNS and SASEGT. The CDR3 nucleotides read TGTGCCAGCAGTGCAGGGGGCGATGGCTACACCTTC. This translates into CASSAGGDGYTF.

The genes are TRBV5-4 and TRBJ1-4; the match to TRBD1 covers 8 bases. Germline values: CDR1 SGHNT, CDR2 YYREEE (reference sequence). The CDR3 is 16 residues long. Losses at the gene ends were 4 bases for V and 4 bases for J; bases not matched to a gene: 9. The chain's CDR3 is CASSLGQGFLNEKLFF. The CDR3 DNA reads TGTGCCAGCAGCCTCGGACAGGGATTCCTTAATGAAAAACTGTTTTTT.

J is TRBJ2-1 and V is TRBV27; D gene ambiguous. This CDR3 spans 15 amino acids. Germline V gene lookup returns CDR1 MNHEY and CDR2 SMNVEV (reference sequence). V lost 6 bases and J 2 bases, leaving 14 bases between the germline ends. The CDR3 region has the DNA TGTGCCAGCAGCGGATTGAACTATCCCTACAATGAGCAGTTCTTC. Translating it yields CASSGLNYPYNEQFF.

The V call is TRBV18, the J call TRBJ2-7, with 9 bases identical to TRBD1. The CDR3 runs to 15 residues. Germline trimming cut 3 bases from V and 3 bases from J; bases unmatched to any gene: 6. Per the germline V gene, CDR1 is KGHSH and CDR2 is LQKENI. For the CDR3, the DNA is TGTGCCAGCTCACCCTCCGGGACAGGGAACTACGAGCAGTACTTC. This translates into CASSPSGTGNYEQYF.

The count of this clone is one. The chain joins TRBV7-2 to TRBJ1-3, with D perhaps TRBD1 (5 bases). The CDR3 has 16 residues. Between the trimmed V and J ends, which lost 1 base and 0 bases, there was a span of 10 bases. Germline assignment: CDR1 SGHTA and CDR2 FQGNSA. The DNA for the CDR3 is TGTGCCAGCAGCTTAGGACAGCCTTTCTCTGGAAACACCATATATTTT. Its protein is CASSLGQPFSGNTIYF.

Concerning this clone itself: One junction end does not reproduce the germline sequence, and a read error may be involved. The chain is built from TRBV4-1 and TRBJ1-5; possible D gene TRBD1, 5 bases. Germline CDR1 reads MGHRA; CDR2 reads YSYEKL. The CDR3 extends over 16 amino acids. CDR3 DNA sequence: TGCGCCAGCAGCGATACTTCAAGGGGAGGCAATCAGCCCCAGCATTTC. Amino acid sequence: CASSDTSRGGNQPQHF.

The chain employs TRBV7-8 and TRBJ2-7; 7 bases are a match to TRBD1. This CDR3 has 17 amino acids. J gave up 2 bases and V 3 bases, and 13 bases lay outside the gene matches. Germline lookup yields CDR1 SGHVS and CDR2 FQNEAQ. CDR3 in DNA: TGTGCCAGCAGCTTCTCGGGTCACGGGACAGCGACCTACGAGCAGTACTTC. Protein: CASSFSGHGTATYEQYF.

This clone was detected once. CDR3 DNA sequence: TGCGCCAGCAGCGCCGCCGGGACAGGGGGCTGGAACACTGAAGCTTTCTTT. Translating gives CASSAAGTGGWNTEAFF. This chain connects TRBV5-1 to TRBJ1-1, with 12 bases aligning to TRBD1. Germline V gives CDR1 SGHRS, CDR2 YFSETQ. The ends lost 4 bases at V and 1 base at J; junction bases unmatched: 8. The CDR3 has 17 residues.

V and J are TRBV6-1 and TRBJ2-7; D uncertain. With 2 bases removed from V and 3 bases from J, the gap between germline ends came to 14 bases. This CDR3 has 15 amino acids. CDR1 and CDR2 from the germline V gene are MNHNS and SASEGT. This CDR3 is CASSEITAAFYEQYF. CDR3 in DNA: TGTGCCAGCAGTGAAATTACTGCGGCCTTCTACGAGCAGTACTTC.

The rearrangement uses TRBV30 and TRBJ1-4; TRBD1 might be the D (6 bases). CDR1 and CDR2 from the germline V gene are GTSNPN and SVGIG (reference sequence). V was cut by 2 bases and J by 7 bases, with 20 bases left in between. The CDR3 is made up of 16 amino acids. The CDR3 DNA reads as TGTGCCTGGAGTCTCCAAGGGGGATCTGCGAGTGAAAAACTGTTTTTT. It codes for CAWSLQGGSASEKLFF.

The CDR3 DNA reads TGTGCCAGCAGCCCACAGGGGGCGCCTGGCTACACCTTC. Amino acids: CASSPQGAPGYTF. The chain joins TRBV6-6 to TRBJ1-2, with TRBD1 matching 9 bases. Trimming at V came to 6 bases and at J to 7 bases, leaving 6 bases not matched to a gene. The CDR3 has 13 amino acids. Per the germline V gene, CDR1 is MNHNY and CDR2 is SVGAGI (reference sequence).

The genes are TRBV11-3 and TRBJ2-2; 7 bases map to TRBD1. Germline trimming cut 5 bases from V and 0 bases from J; bases unmatched to any gene: 3. This CDR3 region has 15 residues. CDR1 is SGHNT, CDR2 YENEEA, per germline. CDR3 bases: TGTGCCAGCAGCGCAGGACAGGCGAACACCGGGGAGCTGTTTTTT. Its protein product is CASSAGQANTGELFF. Drawing the rest from reference TRBV11-3 and TRBJ2-2, the complete variable domain is EAGVVQSPRYKIIEKKQPVAFWCNPISGHNTLYWYLQNLGQGPELLIRYENEEAVDDSQLPKDRFSAERLKGVDSTLKIQPAELGDSAVYLCASSAGQANTGELFFGEGSRLTVL.

The J gene is TRBJ1-4, the V gene TRBV4-2; D uncertain. Germline CDR1 is LGHNA and CDR2 is YNFKEQ. The CDR3 has 15 residues. V was clipped by 0 bases and J by 0 bases, with 5 bases between them. The CDR3 bases are TGTGCCAGCAGCCAAGAGCGGACAACTAATGAAAAACTGTTTTTT. Protein product: CASSQERTTNEKLFF.

The rearrangement links TRBV7-3 to TRBJ2-2; 8 bases are shared with TRBD1. Per the germline V gene, CDR1 is SGHTA and CDR2 is FQGTGA. The CDR3 is made up of 15 amino acids. The V segment lost 1 base and the J segment 7 bases; nucleotides outside the gene matches: 5. The CDR3: CASSLRQGNSGELFF. As DNA, the CDR3 is TGTGCCAGCAGCTTAAGACAGGGGAATAGCGGGGAGCTGTTTTTT. The full variable domain, completed using reference TRBV7-3 and TRBJ2-2, is GAGVSQTPSNKVTEKGKYVELRCDPISGHTALYWYRQSLGQGPEFLIYFQGTGAADDSGLPNDRFFAVRPEGSVSTLKIQRTERGDSAVYLCASSLRQGNSGELFFGEGSRLTVL.

The chain employs TRBV19 and TRBJ1-2, with 7 bases matching TRBD1. This CDR3 is 13 amino acids long. Germline V gene data show CDR1 as LNHDA and CDR2 as SQIVND (reference sequence). Trimming cost V 5 bases and J 6 bases; bases outside gene matches: 6. CDR3 nucleotides: TGTGCCAGTAGTCTCCTCGGGACAGATGGCTACACCTTC. Translation gives CASSLLGTDGYTF.

The V gene is TRBV19, the J gene TRBJ2-1; TRBD1 matches at 9 bases. CDR1 is LNHDA and CDR2 is SQIVND in the germline V gene (reference sequence). The V and J ends lost 4 bases and 12 bases, in that order; junction bases with no gene match: 10. This CDR3 comprises 14 residues. In DNA, the CDR3 is TGTGCCAGTAGTACCGCCGGGACAGGGACGGCGCAGTTCTTC. As protein: CASSTAGTGTAQFF.